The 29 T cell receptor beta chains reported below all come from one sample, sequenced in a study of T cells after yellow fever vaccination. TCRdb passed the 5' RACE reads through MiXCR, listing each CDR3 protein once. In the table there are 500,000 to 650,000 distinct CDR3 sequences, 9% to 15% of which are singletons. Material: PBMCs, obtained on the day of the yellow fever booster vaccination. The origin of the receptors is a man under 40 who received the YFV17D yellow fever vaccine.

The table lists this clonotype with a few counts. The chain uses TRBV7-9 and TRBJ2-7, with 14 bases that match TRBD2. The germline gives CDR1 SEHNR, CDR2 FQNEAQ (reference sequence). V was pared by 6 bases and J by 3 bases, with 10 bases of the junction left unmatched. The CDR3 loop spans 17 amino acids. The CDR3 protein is CASSALGTSGSIYEQYF. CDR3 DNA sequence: TGTGCCAGCAGTGCACTGGGGACTAGCGGGAGCATCTACGAGCAGTACTTC.

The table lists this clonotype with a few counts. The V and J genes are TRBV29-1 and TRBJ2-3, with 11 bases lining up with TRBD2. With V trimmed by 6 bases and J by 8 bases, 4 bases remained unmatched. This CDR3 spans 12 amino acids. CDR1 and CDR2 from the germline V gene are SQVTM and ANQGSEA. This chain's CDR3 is CSVLAGGGTQYF. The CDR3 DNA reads TGCAGCGTCCTAGCGGGAGGAGGTACGCAGTATTTT.

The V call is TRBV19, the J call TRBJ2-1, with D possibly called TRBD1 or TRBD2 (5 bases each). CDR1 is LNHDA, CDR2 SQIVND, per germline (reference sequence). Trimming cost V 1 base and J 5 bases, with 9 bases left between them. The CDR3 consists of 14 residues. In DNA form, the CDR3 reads TGTGCCAGTAGTATAGCGGGACCCCACAATGAGCAGTTCTTC. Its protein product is CASSIAGPHNEQFF. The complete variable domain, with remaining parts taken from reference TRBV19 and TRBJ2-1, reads DGGITQSPKYLFRKEGQNVTLSCEQNLNHDAMYWYRQDPGQGLRLIYYSQIVNDFQKGDIAEGYSVSREKKESFPLTVTSAQKNPTAFYLCASSIAGPHNEQFFGPGTRLTVL.

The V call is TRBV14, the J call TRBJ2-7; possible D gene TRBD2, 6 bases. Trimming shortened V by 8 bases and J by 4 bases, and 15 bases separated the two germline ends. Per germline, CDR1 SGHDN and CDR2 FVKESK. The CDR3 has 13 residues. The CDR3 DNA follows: TGTGCCAGCGGTAGGACTACCGAATACGAGCAGTACTTC. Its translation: CASGRTTEYEQYF.

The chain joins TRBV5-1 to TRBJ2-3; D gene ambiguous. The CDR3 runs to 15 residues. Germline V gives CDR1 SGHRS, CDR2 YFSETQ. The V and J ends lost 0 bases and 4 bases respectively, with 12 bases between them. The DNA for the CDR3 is TGCGCCAGCAGCTTGGCCCGGATCGGGTCAGATACGCAGTATTTT. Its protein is CASSLARIGSDTQYF.

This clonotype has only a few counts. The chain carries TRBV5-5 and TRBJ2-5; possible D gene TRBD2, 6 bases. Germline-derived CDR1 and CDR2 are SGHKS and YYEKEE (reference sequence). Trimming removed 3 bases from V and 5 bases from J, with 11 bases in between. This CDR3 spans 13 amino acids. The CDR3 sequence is CASSSWGEETQYF. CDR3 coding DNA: TGTGCCAGCAGCTCATGGGGGGAGGAGACCCAGTACTTC.

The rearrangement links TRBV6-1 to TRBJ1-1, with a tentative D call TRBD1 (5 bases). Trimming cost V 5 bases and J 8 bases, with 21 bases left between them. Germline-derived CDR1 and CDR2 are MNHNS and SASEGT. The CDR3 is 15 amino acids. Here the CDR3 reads CASSLGPRLLPEAFF. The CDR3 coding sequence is TGTGCCAGCAGTCTGGGACCGAGACTCCTGCCGGAAGCTTTCTTT.

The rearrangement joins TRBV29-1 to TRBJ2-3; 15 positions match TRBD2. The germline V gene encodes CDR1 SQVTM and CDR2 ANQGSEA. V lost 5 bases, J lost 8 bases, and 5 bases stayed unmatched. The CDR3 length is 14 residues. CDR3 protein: CSVPGLAGGGTQYF. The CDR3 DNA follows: TGCAGCGTTCCGGGACTAGCGGGAGGCGGTACGCAGTATTTT.

The CDR3 sequence: CASSQESAGADTQYF. CDR3 DNA sequence: TGCGCCAGCAGCCAAGAGTCAGCGGGAGCAGATACGCAGTATTTT. The chain joins TRBV4-3 to TRBJ2-3, with 8 nucleotides matching TRBD2. Trimming removed 0 bases from V and 4 bases from J; junction bases left unmatched: 3. The CDR3 totals 15 residues. From germline, CDR1 is LGHNA and CDR2 YSLEER.

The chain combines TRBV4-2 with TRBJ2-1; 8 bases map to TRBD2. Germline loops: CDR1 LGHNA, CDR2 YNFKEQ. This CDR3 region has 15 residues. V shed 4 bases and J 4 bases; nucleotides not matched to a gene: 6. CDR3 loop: CASSRSGGGYNEQFF. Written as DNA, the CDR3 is TGTGCCAGCAGCCGGTCCGGGGGGGGATACAATGAGCAGTTCTTC.

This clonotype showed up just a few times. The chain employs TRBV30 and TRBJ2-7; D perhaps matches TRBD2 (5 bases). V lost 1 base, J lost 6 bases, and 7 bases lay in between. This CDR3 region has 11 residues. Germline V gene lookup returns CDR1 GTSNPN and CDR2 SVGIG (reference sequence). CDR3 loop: CAWSGGLEQYF. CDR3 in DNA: TGTGCCTGGAGTGGAGGGCTCGAGCAGTACTTC.

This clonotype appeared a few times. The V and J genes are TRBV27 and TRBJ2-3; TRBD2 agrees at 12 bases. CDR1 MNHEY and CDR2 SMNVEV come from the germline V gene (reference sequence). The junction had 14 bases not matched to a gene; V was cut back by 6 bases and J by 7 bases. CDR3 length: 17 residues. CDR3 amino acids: CASSPPPSGRALYTQYF. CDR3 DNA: TGTGCCAGCAGCCCACCTCCTAGCGGGAGGGCCCTCTATACGCAGTATTTT.

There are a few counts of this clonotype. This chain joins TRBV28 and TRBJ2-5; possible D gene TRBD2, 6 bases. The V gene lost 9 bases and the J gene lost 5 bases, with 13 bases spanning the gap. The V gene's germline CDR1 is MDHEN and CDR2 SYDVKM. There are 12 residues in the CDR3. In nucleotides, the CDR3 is TGTGCCAGTCTGGGGAGGTTTGAGACCCAGTACTTC. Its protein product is CASLGRFETQYF.

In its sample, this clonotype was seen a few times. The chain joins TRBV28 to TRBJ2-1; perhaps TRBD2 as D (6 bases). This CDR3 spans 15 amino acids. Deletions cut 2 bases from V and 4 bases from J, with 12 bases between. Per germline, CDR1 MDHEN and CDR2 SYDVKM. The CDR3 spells CASSLTGVSYNEQFF. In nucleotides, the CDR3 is TGTGCCAGCAGTTTAACGGGGGTTAGTTACAATGAGCAGTTCTTC.

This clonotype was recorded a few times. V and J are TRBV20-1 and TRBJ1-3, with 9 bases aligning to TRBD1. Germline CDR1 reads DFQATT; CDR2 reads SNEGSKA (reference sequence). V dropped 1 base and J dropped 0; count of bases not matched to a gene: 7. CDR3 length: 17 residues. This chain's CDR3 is CSARVPGQGLSGNTIYF. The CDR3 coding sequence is TGCAGTGCTAGAGTCCCGGGACAGGGTCTCTCTGGAAACACCATATATTTT.

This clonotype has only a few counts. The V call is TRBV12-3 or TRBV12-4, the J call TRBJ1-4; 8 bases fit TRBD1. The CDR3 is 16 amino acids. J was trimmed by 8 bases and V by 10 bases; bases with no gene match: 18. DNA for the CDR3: TGTGCCACCGGATATCCCCGGGACAGGTTGGGGGAAAAACTGTTTTTT. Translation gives CATGYPRDRLGEKLFF.

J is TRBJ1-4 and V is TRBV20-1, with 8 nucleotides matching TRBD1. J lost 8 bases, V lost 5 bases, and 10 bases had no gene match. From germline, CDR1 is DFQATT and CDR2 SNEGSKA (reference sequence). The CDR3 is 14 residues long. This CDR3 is CSAEIRGRGEKLFF. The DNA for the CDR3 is TGCAGTGCTGAAATCAGGGGGCGGGGAGAAAAACTGTTTTTT.

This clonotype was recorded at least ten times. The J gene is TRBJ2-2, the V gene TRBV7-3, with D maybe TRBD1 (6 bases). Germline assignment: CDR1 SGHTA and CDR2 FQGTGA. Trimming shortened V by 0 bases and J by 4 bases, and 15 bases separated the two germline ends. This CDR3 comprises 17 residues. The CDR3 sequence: CASSLTLQGTGTGELFF. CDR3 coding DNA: TGTGCCAGCAGCTTAACTTTACAGGGTACAGGCACCGGGGAGCTGTTTTTT.

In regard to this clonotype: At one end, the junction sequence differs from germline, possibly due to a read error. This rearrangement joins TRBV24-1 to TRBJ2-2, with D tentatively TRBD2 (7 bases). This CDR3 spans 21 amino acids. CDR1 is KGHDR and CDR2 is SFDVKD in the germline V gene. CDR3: CGTSDFLGRGSFSQNTGELFF. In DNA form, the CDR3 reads TGTGGCACCAGTGATTTCCTGGGGAGGGGGAGCTTTTCCCAAAACACCGGGGAGCTGTTTTTT.

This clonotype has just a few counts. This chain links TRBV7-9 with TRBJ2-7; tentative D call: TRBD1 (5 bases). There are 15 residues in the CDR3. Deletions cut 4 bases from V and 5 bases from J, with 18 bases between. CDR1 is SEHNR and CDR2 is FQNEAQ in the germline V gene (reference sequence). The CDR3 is CASSSRASEWHEQYF. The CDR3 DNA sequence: TGTGCCAGCAGCTCCAGGGCCTCGGAGTGGCACGAGCAGTACTTC.

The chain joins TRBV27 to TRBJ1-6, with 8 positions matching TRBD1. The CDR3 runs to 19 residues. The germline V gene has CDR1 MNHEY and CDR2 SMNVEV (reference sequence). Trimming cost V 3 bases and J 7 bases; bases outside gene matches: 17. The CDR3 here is CASSFRGRGLVPVNSPLHF. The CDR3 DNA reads TGTGCCAGCAGTTTTAGGGGCAGGGGGCTCGTCCCCGTCAATTCACCCCTCCACTTT.

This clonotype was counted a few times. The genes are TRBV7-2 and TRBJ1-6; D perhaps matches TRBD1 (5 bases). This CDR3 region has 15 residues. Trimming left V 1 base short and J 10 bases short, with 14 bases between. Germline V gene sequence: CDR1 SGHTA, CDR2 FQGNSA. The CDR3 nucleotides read TGTGCCAGCAGCTTAGGTGTACAGAGGGGCTCACCCCTCCACTTT. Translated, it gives CASSLGVQRGSPLHF.

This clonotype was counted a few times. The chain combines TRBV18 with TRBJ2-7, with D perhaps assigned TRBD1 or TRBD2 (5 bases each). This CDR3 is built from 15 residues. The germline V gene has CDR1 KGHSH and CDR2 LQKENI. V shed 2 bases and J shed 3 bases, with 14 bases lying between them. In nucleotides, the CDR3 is TGTGCCAGCTCACCAGGACGGGACGATTACTACGAGCAGTACTTC. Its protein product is CASSPGRDDYYEQYF. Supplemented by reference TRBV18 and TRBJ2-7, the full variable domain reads NAGVMQNPRHLVRRRGQEARLRCSPMKGHSHVYWYRQLPEEGLKFMVYLQKENIIDESGMPKERFSAEFPKEGPSILRIQQVVRGDSAAYFCASSPGRDDYYEQYFGPGTRLTVT.

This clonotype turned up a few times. DNA of the CDR3: TGTGCCAGCAGCTTGGGGACTAGCGATCGAGGCACAGATACGCAGTATTTT. Protein product: CASSLGTSDRGTDTQYF. The rearrangement joins TRBV5-8 to TRBJ2-3; 9 bases agree with TRBD2. V dropped 0 bases and J dropped 1; count of bases not matched to a gene: 6. From germline, CDR1 is SGHTS and CDR2 YDEGEE. The CDR3 totals 17 residues. The full variable domain, in which reference TRBV5-8 and TRBJ2-3 provide the parts outside the CDR3, is EAGVTQSPTHLIKTRGQQATLRCSPISGHTSVYWYQQALGLGLQFLLWYDEGEERNRGNFPPRFSGRQFPNYSSELNVNALELEDSALYLCASSLGTSDRGTDTQYFGPGTRLTVL.

The CDR3, as DNA: TGTGCCACCAACCGTGACGGAAATGGCTACACCTTC. It codes for CATNRDGNGYTF. The chain employs TRBV15 and TRBJ1-2; unclear D gene. This CDR3 has 12 residues. Germline CDR1 and CDR2: LNHNV and YYDKDF (reference sequence). V gave up 7 bases and J gave up 6 bases, with 12 bases separating them. The full variable domain, with the rest looked up from reference TRBV15 and TRBJ1-2, is DAMVIQNPRYQVTQFGKPVTLSCSQTLNHNVMYWYQQKSSQAPKLLFHYYDKDFNNEADTPDNFQSRRPNTSFCFLDIRSPGLGDTAMYLCATNRDGNGYTFGSGTRLTVV.

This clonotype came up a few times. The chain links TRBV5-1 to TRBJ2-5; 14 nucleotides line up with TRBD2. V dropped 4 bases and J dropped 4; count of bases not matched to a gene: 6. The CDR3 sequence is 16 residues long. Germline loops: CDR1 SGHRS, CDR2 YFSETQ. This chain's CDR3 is CASSMTSGRAGETQYF. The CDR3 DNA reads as TGCGCCAGCAGCATGACTAGCGGGAGGGCCGGAGAGACCCAGTACTTC.

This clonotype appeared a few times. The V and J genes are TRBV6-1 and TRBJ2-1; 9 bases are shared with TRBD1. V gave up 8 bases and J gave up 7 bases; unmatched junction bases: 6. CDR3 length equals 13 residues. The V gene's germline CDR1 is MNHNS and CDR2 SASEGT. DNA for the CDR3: TGTGCCAGCGGGGTCGGACAGGGGAATGAGCAGTTCTTC. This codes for CASGVGQGNEQFF.

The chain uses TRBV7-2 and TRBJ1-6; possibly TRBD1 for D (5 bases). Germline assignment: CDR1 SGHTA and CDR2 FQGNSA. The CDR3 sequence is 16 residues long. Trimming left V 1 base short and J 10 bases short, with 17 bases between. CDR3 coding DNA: TGTGCCAGCAGCTTAGAAGGGGCTCCTCGTTCGTCACCCCTCCACTTT. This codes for CASSLEGAPRSSPLHF.

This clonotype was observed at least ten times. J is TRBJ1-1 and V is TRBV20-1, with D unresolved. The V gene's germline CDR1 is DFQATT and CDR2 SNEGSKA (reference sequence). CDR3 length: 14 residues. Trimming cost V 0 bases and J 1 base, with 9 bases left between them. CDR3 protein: CSARDLKTNTEAFF. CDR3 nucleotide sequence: TGCAGTGCTAGAGATCTTAAGACGAACACTGAAGCTTTCTTT.